The T cell receptor beta chain described here comes from a study of blood T cell repertoires in COVID-19. Sequenced by immunoSEQ multiplex PCR; TCRdb stores in-frame clones only, minus some. The sample lists 200,000 to 300,000 clones, around 89% seen once, with around 2.5% in the top ten. Germline V CDR1 and CDR2: KGHSH, LQKENI. V gave up 6 bases and J gave up 1 base, with 9 bases separating them. The CDR3 has 13 residues. The sequencing sample was made of PBMCs or T cells enriched from blood (not recorded which). The rearrangement joins TRBV18 to TRBJ1-1, with D perhaps matching TRBD1 (6 bases). This clonotype was sampled from a woman between 35 and 50 years old with acute COVID-19. The CDR3, as DNA: TGTGCCAGCTCGGCGACAGGGAACACTGAAGCTTTCTTT. Protein: CASSATGNTEAFF.